Shown below are 12 T cell receptor beta chains from a single sample sequenced in a study of early T cells in non-severe SARS-CoV-2 infection. TCRdb reanalysed the 5' RACE reads using MiXCR and keeps one entry per CDR3 protein. The repertoire holds 90,000 to 120,000 distinct CDR3 sequences, roughly 11% seen once, with 6.5% to 8% in the top ten. Material for sequencing was whole blood. Receptors were obtained from an adult who was a healthcare worker with PCR-confirmed SARS-CoV-2 infection or an uninfected control (not recorded which).

This clonotype was observed a few times. The chain uses TRBV9 and TRBJ2-1; possible D gene TRBD2, 5 bases. CDR3 length: 15 residues. Trimming removed 3 bases at V and 2 bases at J, with 12 bases between. Germline V lookup: CDR1 SGDLS, CDR2 YYNGEE. The CDR3 sequence: CASSAADTPYNEQFF. For the CDR3, the DNA is TGTGCCAGCAGCGCAGCGGATACTCCCTACAATGAGCAGTTCTTC.

This clonotype has ten or more counts. The chain uses TRBV9 and TRBJ2-2; possible D gene TRBD1, 5 bases. The CDR3 sequence is 16 residues long. Germline V gives CDR1 SGDLS, CDR2 YYNGEE. Trimming left V 3 bases short and J 5 bases short, with 17 bases between. CDR3 sequence: CASSGSTAPATGELFF. For the CDR3, the DNA is TGTGCCAGCAGCGGATCGACAGCCCCGGCAACCGGGGAGCTGTTTTTT.

At least ten counts were recorded for this clonotype. V and J are TRBV4-3 and TRBJ2-3, with TRBD2 as a possible D gene (5 bases). This CDR3 comprises 17 residues. CDR1 and CDR2 from the germline V gene are LGHNA and YSLEER. Trimming shortened V by 0 bases and J by 2 bases, and 15 bases separated the two germline ends. The CDR3 reads CASSQDKAAGSTDTQYF. The CDR3 DNA reads as TGCGCCAGCAGCCAAGATAAAGCGGCAGGATCCACAGATACGCAGTATTTT.

The chain combines TRBV11-2 with TRBJ2-1; weak D call: TRBD1 (6 bases). The CDR3 runs to 18 residues. Germline CDR1 and CDR2: SGHAT and FQNNGV. Trimming cost V 0 bases and J 8 bases, with 23 bases left between them. The CDR3 nucleotides read TGTGCCAGCAGCTTAGATCCAACGGACAGCCTTTTGGTCGATGAGCAGTTCTTC. Translated, it gives CASSLDPTDSLLVDEQFF. The complete variable domain, with remaining parts taken from reference TRBV11-2 and TRBJ2-1, reads EAGVAQSPRYKIIEKRQSVAFWCNPISGHATLYWYQQILGQGPKLLIQFQNNGVVDDSQLPKDRFSAERLKGVDSTLKIQPAKLEDSAVYLCASSLDPTDSLLVDEQFFGPGTRLTVL.

This clonotype was counted ten times or more. The chain employs TRBV24-1 and TRBJ1-2; TRBD1 aligns across 11 bases. This CDR3 is built from 14 residues. After removal of 7 bases from V and 4 bases from J, the junction contained 4 bases not matched to a gene. The germline V gene encodes CDR1 KGHDR and CDR2 SFDVKD. The CDR3 DNA reads as TGTGCCACCAGCCCCGGGACAGGGGGCTATGGCTACACCTTC. Protein product: CATSPGTGGYGYTF.

The rearrangement links TRBV9 to TRBJ2-2; a weak D match, TRBD1 (6 bases). Germline values: CDR1 SGDLS, CDR2 YYNGEE. CDR3 size: 18 residues. With 4 bases removed from V and 10 bases from J, the gap between germline ends came to 29 bases. The CDR3 DNA follows: TGTGCCAGCAGCTTAAACAGGGAAACAATGCCCAGCCCTGCGGAGCTGTTTTTT. This encodes CASSLNRETMPSPAELFF.

The V gene is TRBV28, the J gene TRBJ1-6, with D unresolved. Per germline, CDR1 MDHEN and CDR2 SYDVKM. The CDR3 has 20 residues. V was shortened by 5 bases and J by 8 bases, with 31 bases between the two germline ends. CDR3 in amino acids: CASSPLEQVRPHSVDSPLHF. The CDR3 coding sequence is TGTGCCAGCAGTCCTCTCGAGCAGGTCCGCCCTCATAGTGTCGATTCACCCCTCCACTTT.

DNA for the CDR3: TGTGCCAGCAGCCAAGACCCAGGGCTAAAAGCTTTCTTT. Protein: CASSQDPGLKAFF. The V gene is TRBV3-1, the J gene TRBJ1-1; perhaps TRBD1 as D (5 bases). V dropped 0 bases and J dropped 9 bases, with 11 bases sitting between them. Per germline, CDR1 LGHDT and CDR2 YNNKEL (reference sequence). The CDR3 spans 13 residues.

There are many counts of this clonotype. V and J are TRBV7-8 and TRBJ2-3, with D possibly TRBD1 on 6 matching bases. Germline CDR1 is SGHVS and CDR2 is FQNEAQ. The CDR3 runs to 14 residues. The V and J ends lost 4 bases and 3 bases respectively, with 11 bases between them. The CDR3 loop reads CASSSIGQTDTQYF. The CDR3 DNA reads TGTGCCAGCAGCTCAATAGGACAGACAGATACGCAGTATTTT. The entire variable domain, with the rest obtained from reference TRBV7-8 and TRBJ2-3, is as follows: GAGVSQSPRYKVAKRGQDVALRCDPISGHVSLFWYQQALGQGPEFLTYFQNEAQLDKSGLPSDRFFAERPEGSVSTLKIQRTQQEDSAVYLCASSSIGQTDTQYFGPGTRLTVL.

The chain recombines TRBV7-2 with TRBJ2-3, with 8 bases identical to TRBD2. The V gene's germline CDR1 is SGHTA and CDR2 FQGNSA. The CDR3 runs 16 residues. V was pared by 4 bases and J by 0 bases, with 6 bases of the junction left unmatched. The CDR3 bases are TGTGCCAGCAGCTCGCAGACTAGCGTGAGCACAGATACGCAGTATTTT. Translated, it gives CASSSQTSVSTDTQYF. Filled out from reference TRBV7-2 and TRBJ2-3, the complete variable domain reads GAGVSQSPSNKVTEKGKDVELRCDPISGHTALYWYRQSLGQGLEFLIYFQGNSAPDKSGLPSDRFSAERTGGSVSTLTIQRTQQEDSAVYLCASSSQTSVSTDTQYFGPGTRLTVL.

This clonotype has ten or more counts. J is TRBJ2-5 and V is TRBV4-2, with D unresolved. V was pared by 2 bases and J by 1 base, with 17 bases between. CDR1 is LGHNA and CDR2 is YNFKEQ in the germline V gene. This CDR3 has 17 residues. CDR3 region: CASSQSSWYQTQETQYF. Written as DNA, the CDR3 is TGTGCCAGCAGCCAATCGAGCTGGTATCAGACCCAAGAGACCCAGTACTTC.

This clonotype was counted at least ten times. CDR3 nucleotide sequence: TGTGCCAGCAGTTACACCCCTTCAGACAGGGCTTACCACCAGCCCCAGCATTTT. It is translated as CASSYTPSDRAYHQPQHF. The chain joins TRBV6-6 to TRBJ1-5; TRBD1 aligns across 7 bases. There are 18 residues in the CDR3. J lost 7 bases, V lost 2 bases, and 17 bases had no gene match. CDR1 is MNHNY and CDR2 is SVGAGI in the germline V gene (reference sequence).